These 14 T cell receptor beta chains were all obtained from the same sample, sequenced in a study of CD4 and CD8 cells across lung adenocarcinoma regions. TCRdb fed the PCR reads into MiXCR, producing one record per CDR3 protein. The sample yields about 17,000 distinct CDR3 sequences, 46% seen once. Sequenced input: CD4+ T cells from the margin of a lung tumor. All receptors come from a male donor with lung adenocarcinoma. The CD4 and CD8 labels of this study may be unreliable.

This chain joins TRBV6-1 and TRBJ1-5; D gene unclear. There are 13 residues in the CDR3. Germline-derived CDR1 and CDR2 are MNHNS and SASEGT. V shed 6 bases and J shed 7 bases, with 13 bases lying between them. DNA of the CDR3: TGTGCCAGCAGCGTGGAAGAGGGACAGCCCCAGCATTTT. As protein: CASSVEEGQPQHF.

V gene TRBV6-5 combines with J gene TRBJ1-6; 7 bases are shared with TRBD1. The CDR3 runs to 13 residues. The V and J ends lost 5 bases and 8 bases, in that order; junction bases with no gene match: 3. Germline CDR1 reads MNHEY; CDR2 reads SVGAGI. The DNA of the CDR3 is TGTGCCAGCAGTACCGACAGGGATTCACCCCTCCACTTT. Its protein is CASSTDRDSPLHF.

This chain uses TRBV6-1 with TRBJ1-1; D is possibly TRBD1 (6 bases). Trimming shortened V by 1 base and J by 4 bases, and 13 bases separated the two germline ends. Germline CDR1 and CDR2: MNHNS and SASEGT. This CDR3 region has 15 residues. The CDR3 region has the DNA TGTGCCAGCAGTGAAGGGTGGGGGGCGCGCACTGAAGCTTTCTTT. Translating gives CASSEGWGARTEAFF.

This clonotype was found once. The rearrangement joins TRBV10-2 to TRBJ2-7, with no clear D. CDR3 length: 14 residues. The V gene's germline CDR1 is WSHSY and CDR2 SAAADI. V shed 7 bases and J shed 2 bases, with 15 bases lying between them. The CDR3 here is CASTPVGNAYEQYF. CDR3 in DNA: TGCGCCAGCACCCCGGTAGGAAACGCCTACGAGCAGTACTTC.

The V call is TRBV6-1, the J call TRBJ2-3, with 8 bases fitting TRBD2. CDR3 length: 17 amino acids. The V gene end was trimmed by 0 bases and the J gene end by 3 bases; junction bases not matched to a gene: 8. The V gene's germline CDR1 is MNHNS and CDR2 SASEGT. CDR3: CASSEASYGGGTDTQYF. Written as DNA, the CDR3 is TGTGCCAGCAGTGAAGCGAGTTACGGGGGGGGGACAGATACGCAGTATTTT.

The sample holds a few counts of this clonotype. V usage is TRBV11-2 and J usage is TRBJ1-2; TRBD1 matches at 8 bases. The CDR3 has 13 residues. J gave up 3 bases and V 5 bases, and 2 bases lay outside the gene matches. Germline V gene lookup returns CDR1 SGHAT and CDR2 FQNNGV. The CDR3 bases are TGTGCCAGCAGCCCGGGACAGGACTATGGCTACACCTTC. Amino acids: CASSPGQDYGYTF.

This clonotype was seen a handful of times. A junction boundary mismatches the germline segment, possibly from a read error. This chain links TRBV6-1 with TRBJ2-5; perhaps D is TRBD1 or TRBD2 (6 bases each). CDR1 MNHNS and CDR2 SASEGT come from the germline V gene. This CDR3 contains 15 residues. The CDR3 bases are TGTGCCGGGGGGCTCGGGGGCCGTGTCCAAGATACCCAGTACTTC. It translates to CAGGLGGRVQDTQYF.

The chain joins TRBV10-2 to TRBJ2-2; tentative D call: TRBD2 (5 bases). The CDR3 consists of 15 residues. Germline lookup yields CDR1 WSHSY and CDR2 SAAADI. The ends were cut back, 6 bases at V and 2 bases at J, with 13 bases in the middle. CDR3 nucleotide sequence: TGCGCCAGCAGGGCAAGCGGAACCAACACCGGGGAGCTGTTTTTT. This sequence encodes CASRASGTNTGELFF.

The chain couples TRBV5-1 to TRBJ1-3; TRBD1 is a possible D gene (5 bases). The CDR3 runs 16 residues. The V gene lost 0 bases and the J gene lost 0 bases, with 10 bases spanning the gap. The germline V gene encodes CDR1 SGHRS and CDR2 YFSETQ. The CDR3 reads CASSLGQPNSGNTIYF. The CDR3 DNA sequence: TGCGCCAGCAGCTTGGGACAGCCGAACTCTGGAAACACCATATATTTT. Filled out from reference TRBV5-1 and TRBJ1-3, the complete variable domain reads KAGVTQTPRYLIKTRGQQVTLSCSPISGHRSVSWYQQTPGQGLQFLFEYFSETQRNKGNFPGRFSGRQFSNSRSEMNVSTLELGDSALYLCASSLGQPNSGNTIYFGEGSWLTVV.

In this sample, this clonotype is medium-sized. V and J are TRBV6-5 and TRBJ2-5; 11 bases line up with TRBD2. Germline V gives CDR1 MNHEY, CDR2 SVGAGI. V was pared by 5 bases and J by 6 bases, with 17 bases of the junction left unmatched. The CDR3 sequence is 18 residues long. Here the CDR3 DNA reads TGTGCCAGCAGTCCAGGGGGCTCTAGCGGGAGGAACCTTAAGACCCAGTACTTC. Its protein product is CASSPGGSSGRNLKTQYF.

This clonotype was recorded at least ten times. The rearrangement uses TRBV6-1 and TRBJ2-6; D not certain. V dropped 6 bases and J dropped 4 bases, with 10 bases sitting between them. Germline assignment: CDR1 MNHNS and CDR2 SASEGT. The CDR3 sequence is 14 residues long. The CDR3 sequence: CASRAGYGANVLTF. The CDR3 DNA reads TGTGCCAGCAGAGCAGGCTACGGGGCCAACGTCCTGACTTTC.

In this sample, this clonotype turned up a few times. The chain combines TRBV3-1 with TRBJ2-5; D not resolved. Germline CDR1 reads LGHDT; CDR2 reads YNNKEL (reference sequence). Trimming cost V 3 bases and J 5 bases, with 13 bases left between them. CDR3 length equals 14 residues. The CDR3 region is CASSQAVSSETQYF. The CDR3 bases are TGTGCCAGCAGCCAGGCCGTGTCCTCGGAGACCCAGTACTTC.

V usage is TRBV27 and J usage is TRBJ2-3; D may match TRBD1 or TRBD2 (5 bases each). The J call may be faulty, since TRBJ2-5 better matches the DNA end. Germline lookup yields CDR1 MNHEY and CDR2 SMNVEV (reference sequence). This CDR3 has 17 residues. As DNA, the CDR3 is TGTGCCAGCAGTCCGGGCCGCCGGGGCCCTGGCACAGATACCCAGTACTTC. Amino acid sequence: CASSPGRRGPGTDTQYF.

This clonotype was detected ten times or more. The rearrangement uses TRBV7-2 and TRBJ2-3; possibly TRBD1 or TRBD2 for D (5 bases each). Germline CDR1 reads SGHTA; CDR2 reads FQGNSA. Trimming left V 5 bases short and J 0 bases short, with 9 bases between. The CDR3 runs to 14 residues. The CDR3 sequence is CASSRGASTDTQYF. The CDR3 DNA reads TGTGCCAGCAGCCGAGGGGCTAGCACAGATACGCAGTATTTT.